The 27 T cell receptor beta chains reported below all come from one sample, sequenced in a study of T cells in Graves' hyperthyroidism and ophthalmopathy. What was amplified from RNA transcripts were TCR beta CDR3 regions. HTBI primers were employed in a first-round RT-PCR of the TCR CDR3. TCRdb re-called the multiplex PCR reads through MiXCR, storing one row per CDR3 protein. The sample has about 400,000 distinct CDR3 sequences, over 12% seen once. Sample: blood. These receptors originate from a man aged 45-60 years with Graves' ophthalmopathy.

This clonotype was found many times. V usage is TRBV13 and J usage is TRBJ2-1, with 7 bases fitting TRBD2. Germline lookup yields CDR1 PRHDT and CDR2 FYEKMQ (reference sequence). The length of the CDR3 is 16 residues. V gave up 7 bases and J gave up 3 bases; unmatched junction bases: 12. The CDR3 spells CASTSTAGPNYNEQFF. The CDR3 region has the DNA TGTGCCAGCACCTCCACAGCGGGGCCAAACTACAATGAGCAGTTCTTC.

In this sample, this clonotype turned up many times. V usage is TRBV5-1 and J usage is TRBJ2-1; TRBD2 aligns across 10 bases. V dropped 1 base and J dropped 2; count of bases not matched to a gene: 0. The CDR3 contains 15 residues. Germline-derived CDR1 and CDR2 are SGHRS and YFSETQ. The chain's CDR3 is CASSLSGGAYNEQFF. The CDR3 DNA sequence: TGCGCCAGCAGCTTGAGCGGGGGGGCCTACAATGAGCAGTTCTTC.

This chain joins TRBV6-1 and TRBJ1-3; D gene ambiguous. Germline lookup yields CDR1 MNHNS and CDR2 SASEGT. The CDR3 is made up of 13 amino acids. Trimming removed 5 bases at V and 0 bases at J, with 5 bases between. The CDR3 protein is CASSINSGNTIYF. The CDR3 coding sequence is TGTGCCAGCAGTATCAACTCTGGAAACACCATATATTTT.

The chain links TRBV2 to TRBJ2-7; 13 nucleotides align to TRBD2. Germline V gene sequence: CDR1 SNHLY, CDR2 FYNNEI. This CDR3 has 16 residues. J gave up 3 bases and V 3 bases, and 5 bases lay outside the gene matches. The CDR3 region has the DNA TGTGCCAGCAGTGATGGACTAGCGGGAGTGAGCTACGAGCAGTACTTC. This translates into CASSDGLAGVSYEQYF.

This clonotype was detected a few times. The chain joins TRBV7-8 to TRBJ1-1, with TRBD1 matching 7 bases. With V trimmed by 5 bases and J by 0 bases, 18 bases remained unmatched. Germline lookup yields CDR1 SGHVS and CDR2 FQNEAQ. The CDR3 runs 19 residues. The CDR3 protein is CASSKSEGSRGLVNTEAFF. In nucleotides, the CDR3 is TGTGCCAGCAGCAAATCCGAAGGGTCTAGGGGGCTCGTGAACACTGAAGCTTTCTTT.

This clonotype has only a few counts. This chain joins TRBV28 and TRBJ2-4, with 8 bases that match TRBD2. The length of the CDR3 is 13 residues. CDR1 is MDHEN and CDR2 is SYDVKM in the germline V gene. V shed 5 bases, J shed 10 bases, and the junction held 7 bases outside the gene matches. The CDR3 loop reads CASSGPGTRIQYF. The CDR3 coding sequence is TGTGCCAGCAGTGGCCCCGGGACTAGGATTCAGTACTTC.

This clonotype came up a few times. V usage is TRBV19 and J usage is TRBJ1-5; D is unclear. The CDR3 runs 12 residues. Germline V gene lookup returns CDR1 LNHDA and CDR2 SQIVND (reference sequence). Deletions cut 3 bases from V and 9 bases from J, with 9 bases between. For the CDR3, the DNA is TGTGCCAGTAGTATCGTCGAGTGGCCCCAGCATTTT. Encoded protein: CASSIVEWPQHF.

The genes are TRBV7-2 and TRBJ2-5; TRBD2 matches 8 bases. Germline V CDR1 and CDR2: SGHTA, FQGNSA. With 2 bases clipped from V and 4 bases from J, the junction kept 6 bases outside the gene matches. The length of the CDR3 is 15 residues. The DNA for the CDR3 is TGTGCCAGCAGCTTATTAGCGGGATTGGCAGAGACCCAGTACTTC. As protein: CASSLLAGLAETQYF.

DNA for the CDR3: TGTGCCTGGAGTGTAAGGGGGAGTCTTTACGAGCAGTACTTC. Protein product: CAWSVRGSLYEQYF. The chain has TRBV30 and TRBJ2-7; maybe TRBD1 (6 bases). V was clipped by 0 bases and J by 4 bases, with 13 bases between them. The germline V gene has CDR1 GTSNPN and CDR2 SVGIG (reference sequence). CDR3 size: 14 residues.

This clonotype was counted ten times or more. The chain has TRBV6-2 or TRBV6-3 and TRBJ1-5; the match to TRBD1 covers 7 bases. With V trimmed by 6 bases and J by 0 bases, 5 bases remained unmatched. This CDR3 contains 15 residues. The germline V gene has CDR1 MNHEY and CDR2 SVGEGT. The chain's CDR3 is CASSQWDSSNQPQHF. CDR3 DNA: TGTGCCAGCAGCCAGTGGGACAGTAGCAATCAGCCCCAGCATTTT.

In its sample, this clonotype was seen many times. The genes are TRBV11-3 and TRBJ2-5, with D unresolved. The CDR3 has 14 residues. The germline V gene has CDR1 SGHNT and CDR2 YENEEA. V was shortened by 2 bases and J by 4 bases, with 11 bases between the two germline ends. CDR3 loop: CASSLREGSETQYF. CDR3 nucleotides: TGTGCCAGCAGCTTAAGGGAAGGGTCAGAGACCCAGTACTTC.

The V and J genes are TRBV28 and TRBJ1-3; D unresolved. Germline V gives CDR1 MDHEN, CDR2 SYDVKM. Trimming cost V 5 bases and J 1 base, with 12 bases left between them. This CDR3 has 15 amino acids. The CDR3 DNA reads TGTGCCAGCAGTATTGGATCGGTTTCTGGAAACACCATATATTTT. This encodes CASSIGSVSGNTIYF.

At least ten counts were recorded for this clonotype. The J gene is TRBJ2-1, the V gene TRBV12-3 or TRBV12-4; no definite D call. This CDR3 comprises 16 residues. Trimming removed 2 bases at V and 0 bases at J, with 11 bases between. The CDR3 coding sequence is TGTGCCAGCAGTTTACTTGGGGATAGCTCCTACAATGAGCAGTTCTTC. Protein: CASSLLGDSSYNEQFF.

This clonotype was counted many times. The rearrangement links TRBV5-1 to TRBJ2-5; possibly TRBD2 for D (6 bases). The CDR3 covers 14 residues. V was shortened by 2 bases and J by 5 bases, with 13 bases between the two germline ends. CDR1 and CDR2 from the germline V gene are SGHRS and YFSETQ. CDR3 in DNA: TGCGCCAGCAGCTTAACTCCGGGAGACGAGACCCAGTACTTC. Translating gives CASSLTPGDETQYF.

This clonotype showed up just a few times. The chain's CDR3 is CASSSPGTGLVNTGELFF. The DNA for the CDR3 is TGTGCCAGCAGTTCCCCAGGGACAGGGTTAGTTAACACCGGGGAGCTGTTTTTT. V usage is TRBV12-3 or TRBV12-4 and J usage is TRBJ2-2; 9 positions match TRBD1. V gave up 4 bases and J gave up 2 bases; unmatched junction bases: 11. This CDR3 spans 18 amino acids.

Ten or more counts support this clonotype. V and J are TRBV6-1 and TRBJ2-3; the D is unclear. Germline V gives CDR1 MNHNS, CDR2 SASEGT. The CDR3 loop spans 15 amino acids. Trimming removed 2 bases from V and 2 bases from J, with 11 bases in between. The CDR3 is CASSESGAVTDTQYF. Here the CDR3 DNA reads TGTGCCAGCAGTGAATCGGGTGCTGTCACAGATACGCAGTATTTT.

This clonotype was observed at least ten times. The rearrangement uses TRBV12-3 or TRBV12-4 and TRBJ2-7; 10 bases line up with TRBD1. This CDR3 region has 14 residues. Unmatched junction bases numbered 8, after V lost 5 bases and J lost 7 bases. The CDR3 DNA follows: TGTGCCAGCAGTAGGACAGGGGGGATAGGGGAGCAGTACTTC. This translates into CASSRTGGIGEQYF.

This chain links TRBV29-1 with TRBJ1-1; D is possibly TRBD1 (6 bases). The V gene lost 2 bases and the J gene lost 2 bases, with 12 bases spanning the gap. Germline V CDR1 and CDR2: SQVTM, ANQGSEA. The CDR3 covers 14 residues. CDR3 residues: CSVENRVENTEAFF. As DNA, the CDR3 is TGCAGCGTTGAAAACAGGGTAGAAAACACTGAAGCTTTCTTT.

This clonotype was observed many times. The V and J genes are TRBV7-2 and TRBJ2-7; 9 bases fit TRBD2. Germline-derived CDR1 and CDR2 are SGHTA and FQGNSA. The CDR3 contains 14 residues. Unmatched junction bases numbered 5, after V lost 5 bases and J lost 3 bases. DNA of the CDR3: TGTGCCAGCAGCCGAAGGACTAGCGACTACGAGCAGTACTTC. This translates into CASSRRTSDYEQYF.

This clonotype was seen only a few times. The chain uses TRBV7-3 and TRBJ2-5; D not resolved. This CDR3 has 13 residues. Trimming left V 6 bases short and J 5 bases short, with 13 bases between. The germline V gene encodes CDR1 SGHTA and CDR2 FQGTGA. The CDR3 is CASRPTLQETQYF. The CDR3 nucleotides are TGTGCCAGCAGACCTACACTCCAGGAGACCCAGTACTTC.

This clonotype was detected ten times or more. V is TRBV20-1 and J is TRBJ2-1; TRBD2 matches at 7 bases. Germline assignment: CDR1 DFQATT and CDR2 SNEGSKA (reference sequence). The J segment lost 6 bases and the V segment lost 0 bases, leaving 20 bases of the junction unmatched. The CDR3 consists of 19 residues. CDR3 residues: CSARDFPGGSVVEGNEQFF. The CDR3 DNA reads as TGCAGTGCTAGAGATTTCCCAGGCGGGAGCGTGGTCGAGGGCAATGAGCAGTTCTTC.

The sample holds many counts of this clonotype. The chain is built from TRBV2 and TRBJ2-5; 8 nucleotides agree with TRBD2. Per the germline V gene, CDR1 is SNHLY and CDR2 is FYNNEI. V lost 6 bases and J lost 1; bases outside the gene matches: 7. This CDR3 contains 15 residues. The CDR3 spells CASSSPGGPQETQYF. The CDR3 DNA is TGTGCCAGCAGCTCCCCGGGAGGGCCCCAAGAGACCCAGTACTTC.

This clonotype occurred many times. This rearrangement joins TRBV18 to TRBJ1-2; a possible D gene is TRBD1 (5 bases). CDR1 and CDR2 from the germline V gene are KGHSH and LQKENI. This CDR3 has 15 amino acids. The V and J ends lost 1 base and 7 bases respectively, with 16 bases between them. CDR3 residues: CASSPLETATIGYTF. CDR3 coding DNA: TGTGCCAGCTCACCACTCGAGACAGCAACAATTGGCTACACCTTC. Drawing the rest from reference TRBV18 and TRBJ1-2, the complete variable domain is NAGVMQNPRHLVRRRGQEARLRCSPMKGHSHVYWYRQLPEEGLKFMVYLQKENIIDESGMPKERFSAEFPKEGPSILRIQQVVRGDSAAYFCASSPLETATIGYTFGSGTRLTVV.

The chain uses TRBV4-1 and TRBJ1-1; a possible D gene is TRBD1 (5 bases). The V end was cut by 1 base, the J end by 0 bases, with 9 bases between. Germline V lookup: CDR1 MGHRA, CDR2 YSYEKL. CDR3 length equals 15 residues. The CDR3 DNA reads TGCGCCAGCAGCCAAGGGACATTCATGAACACTGAAGCTTTCTTT. It codes for CASSQGTFMNTEAFF.

The rearrangement uses TRBV20-1 and TRBJ2-5; TRBD2 aligns across 9 bases. CDR1 DFQATT and CDR2 SNEGSKA come from the germline V gene (reference sequence). The CDR3 contains 13 residues. This chain's CDR3 is CSGSGSHQETQYF. The CDR3 DNA sequence: TGCAGCGGTAGCGGGAGTCACCAAGAGACCCAGTACTTC.

Of note for this clonotype: Being one base from a much bigger clone, this may be a read error. V and J are TRBV7-7 and TRBJ2-5; 10 bases are shared with TRBD2. Germline CDR1 is SSHAT and CDR2 is FNYEAQ (reference sequence). The CDR3 covers 17 residues. DNA for the CDR3: TGTGCTAACAGGACCCTACTAGCGGGGAGTTCTCAAGAGACCCAGTACTTC. Translation: CANRTLLAGSSQETQYF. Looking up the rest from reference TRBV7-7 and TRBJ2-5 gives the full variable domain: GAGVSQSPRYKVTKRGQDVTLRCDPISSHATLYWYQQALGQGPEFLTYFNYEAQPDKSGLPSDRFSAERPEGSISTLTIQRTEQRDSAMYRCANRTLLAGSSQETQYFGPGTRLLVL.

In this sample, this clonotype turned up a few times. This sequence joins TRBV4-1 and TRBJ1-6; tentatively, D is TRBD1 (6 bases). Germline CDR1 MGHRA, CDR2 YSYEKL. The CDR3 contains 19 residues. Trimming took off 3 bases at V and 0 bases at J, with 18 bases between the two ends. The CDR3 is CASSQLPGRGASYNSPLHF. DNA of the CDR3: TGCGCCAGCAGCCAGTTGCCGGGCAGGGGCGCCTCCTATAATTCACCCCTCCACTTT.